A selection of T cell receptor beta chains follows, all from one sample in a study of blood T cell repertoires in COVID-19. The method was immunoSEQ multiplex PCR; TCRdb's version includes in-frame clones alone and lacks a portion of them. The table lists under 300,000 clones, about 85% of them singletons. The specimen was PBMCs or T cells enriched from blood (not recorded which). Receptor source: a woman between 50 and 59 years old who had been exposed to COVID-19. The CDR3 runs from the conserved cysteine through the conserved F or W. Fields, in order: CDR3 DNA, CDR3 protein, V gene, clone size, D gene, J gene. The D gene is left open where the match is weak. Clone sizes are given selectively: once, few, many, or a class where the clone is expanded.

CDR3 DNA: TGTGCCAGCAGTGGTCAGGGGCGGGGGGACTATGGCTACACCTTC
CDR3 protein: CASSGQGRGDYGYTF
V gene: TRBV2
clone size: once
D gene: .
J gene: TRBJ1-2

CDR3 DNA: TGTGCCAGCAGCTTGATGCGGGGAGGGAACACTGAAGCTTTCTTT
CDR3 protein: CASSLMRGGNTEAFF
V gene: TRBV5-4
clone size: many
D gene: .
J gene: TRBJ1-1

CDR3 DNA: TGTGCCAGCAGCTTTTTTAGCGGGGGGTCGACCAAAAACATTCAGTACTTC
CDR3 protein: CASSFFSGGSTKNIQYF
V gene: TRBV7-2
clone size: .
D gene: TRBD2
J gene: TRBJ2-4

CDR3 DNA: TGTGCCAGCAGTTTCGGGACTAGCAATGAGCAGTTCTTC
CDR3 protein: CASSFGTSNEQFF
V gene: TRBV12-3/TRBV12-4
clone size: .
D gene: TRBD2
J gene: TRBJ2-1

CDR3 DNA: TGTGCCAGTACCCACGGCAGGGGGTATCAGCCCCAGCATTTT
CDR3 protein: CASTHGRGYQPQHF
V gene: TRBV19
clone size: .
D gene: TRBD1
J gene: TRBJ1-5

CDR3 DNA: TGTGCCAGCAGCAGACAGGGGGCGTGGGGCTACACCTTC
CDR3 protein: CASSRQGAWGYTF
V gene: TRBV7-9
clone size: .
D gene: TRBD1
J gene: TRBJ1-2

CDR3 DNA: TGCGCCAGCAGCCAAGATCCGGGAAATCGGGGGGAGCTGTTTTTT
CDR3 protein: CASSQDPGNRGELFF
V gene: TRBV4-3
clone size: .
D gene: .
J gene: TRBJ2-2

CDR3 DNA: TGTGCCAGCAGCTTTCTCCGGGACAGGGGGCGTGGGGCCAACGTCCTGACTTTC
CDR3 protein: CASSFLRDRGRGANVLTF
V gene: TRBV7-2
clone size: .
D gene: TRBD1
J gene: TRBJ2-6

CDR3 DNA: TGTGCCAGCAAGCCATTAGCCCAGGGGAGCACTGAAGCTTTCTTT
CDR3 protein: CASKPLAQGSTEAFF
V gene: TRBV5-5
clone size: .
D gene: .
J gene: TRBJ1-1

CDR3 DNA: TGTGCCAGGAGCTACGTCGGGATAAAAGCCACAGATACGCAGTATTTT
CDR3 protein: CARSYVGIKATDTQYF
V gene: TRBV2
clone size: .
D gene: .
J gene: TRBJ2-3

CDR3 DNA: TGTGCCAGCAGCTCCAACACAGATACGCAGTATTTT
CDR3 protein: CASSSNTDTQYF
V gene: TRBV7-3
clone size: .
D gene: .
J gene: TRBJ2-3

CDR3 DNA: TGTGCCAGCGCGGACAGTGATCTCCCTGAAGCTTTCTTT
CDR3 protein: CASADSDLPEAFF
V gene: TRBV27
clone size: .
D gene: .
J gene: TRBJ1-1

CDR3 DNA: TGTGCCAGCAGCTCGCTCCCCCTAGCGGGGGGGCCGGGTGAGCAGTTCTTC
CDR3 protein: CASSSLPLAGGPGEQFF
V gene: TRBV13
clone size: .
D gene: TRBD2
J gene: TRBJ2-1

CDR3 DNA: TGTGCCAGCAGGGGTGGGACAGTGGGTAGCTATGGCTACACCTTC
CDR3 protein: CASRGGTVGSYGYTF
V gene: TRBV2
clone size: few
D gene: TRBD1
J gene: TRBJ1-2

CDR3 DNA: TGTGCCATCCGGATACAGGAGGGAGGGACTGAAGCTTTCTTT
CDR3 protein: CAIRIQEGGTEAFF
V gene: TRBV10-3
clone size: .
D gene: .
J gene: TRBJ1-1

CDR3 DNA: TGTGCCATCAGTGGGACTAGCGTGAACCACGAGCAGTACTTC
CDR3 protein: CAISGTSVNHEQYF
V gene: TRBV10-3
clone size: .
D gene: TRBD2
J gene: TRBJ2-7

CDR3 DNA: TGTGCCACCAGTAGATCAGGGGCAACTGAAGCTTTCTTT
CDR3 protein: CATSRSGATEAFF
V gene: TRBV15
clone size: .
D gene: .
J gene: TRBJ1-1

CDR3 DNA: TGTGCCAGCAGCGTAGGAGCAGCGGGGGCTATTCTTTACAATGAGCAGTTCTTC
CDR3 protein: CASSVGAAGAILYNEQFF
V gene: TRBV9
clone size: .
D gene: TRBD2
J gene: TRBJ2-1

CDR3 DNA: TGTGCCAGCTCTCCACCGGGGGGGGAGACCCAGTACTTC
CDR3 protein: CASSPPGGETQYF
V gene: TRBV18
clone size: .
D gene: TRBD2
J gene: TRBJ2-5

CDR3 DNA: TGTGCCAGCTCACCTTTAGCGGGAGATGGCTACACCTTC
CDR3 protein: CASSPLAGDGYTF
V gene: TRBV18
clone size: .
D gene: .
J gene: TRBJ1-2

CDR3 DNA: TGTGCCAGTAGTATAGATCAAGGAGTAGGGGTGTCGGGTCAGCCCCAGCATTTT
CDR3 protein: CASSIDQGVGVSGQPQHF
V gene: TRBV19
clone size: .
D gene: .
J gene: TRBJ1-5

CDR3 DNA: TGTGCCAGCAGTGATTTGGGGGGGGCCTATGGCTACACCTTC
CDR3 protein: CASSDLGGAYGYTF
V gene: TRBV2
clone size: .
D gene: .
J gene: TRBJ1-2

CDR3 DNA: TGTGCCAGCAGTGAGTTGGCGGGGGTTCCGACCTACGAGCAGTACTTC
CDR3 protein: CASSELAGVPTYEQYF
V gene: TRBV6-1
clone size: .
D gene: TRBD2
J gene: TRBJ2-7

CDR3 DNA: TGTGCCAGCAGTTACGTGCGGCAAGAGACCCAGTACTTC
CDR3 protein: CASSYVRQETQYF
V gene: TRBV6-2/TRBV6-3
clone size: .
D gene: .
J gene: TRBJ2-5

CDR3 DNA: TGTGCCAGCAGCTTGCTTTTGACTGAAGCTTTCTTT
CDR3 protein: CASSLLLTEAFF
V gene: TRBV5-6
clone size: .
D gene: .
J gene: TRBJ1-1

CDR3 DNA: TGCGCCAGCAGCATGGGACAGGGGGCAGAGACCCAGTACTTC
CDR3 protein: CASSMGQGAETQYF
V gene: TRBV5-1
clone size: .
D gene: TRBD1
J gene: TRBJ2-5

CDR3 DNA: TGTGCCAGCAGCTTAGTTGACAGGACATTCATGAACACTGAAGCTTTCTTT
CDR3 protein: CASSLVDRTFMNTEAFF
V gene: TRBV11-2
clone size: .
D gene: .
J gene: TRBJ1-1

CDR3 DNA: TGTGCCAGCTCACCGACAGGGAACCTCCTTAACTATGGCTACACCTTC
CDR3 protein: CASSPTGNLLNYGYTF
V gene: TRBV18
clone size: .
D gene: TRBD1
J gene: TRBJ1-2

CDR3 DNA: TGTGCCAGCAGCTTAAAGGGGGTGAACACTGAAGCTTTCTTT
CDR3 protein: CASSLKGVNTEAFF
V gene: TRBV7-2
clone size: .
D gene: .
J gene: TRBJ1-1

CDR3 DNA: TGTGCCAGCAGTCCAGCGGGACAAGTCTATACTGAAGCTTTCTTT
CDR3 protein: CASSPAGQVYTEAFF
V gene: TRBV27
clone size: .
D gene: .
J gene: TRBJ1-1

CDR3 DNA: TGTGCCAGCAGCCCCGGGGACAGAATGGAGACCCAGTACTTC
CDR3 protein: CASSPGDRMETQYF
V gene: TRBV9
clone size: .
D gene: TRBD1
J gene: TRBJ2-5

CDR3 DNA: TGTGCCAGCAGCTCGCTAGATACTACAGGTTACTACGAGCAGTACTTC
CDR3 protein: CASSSLDTTGYYEQYF
V gene: TRBV5-6
clone size: .
D gene: .
J gene: TRBJ2-7

CDR3 DNA: TGTGCCAGTAGTATGGGCTGGCAGACTAATTCACCCCTCCACTTT
CDR3 protein: CASSMGWQTNSPLHF
V gene: TRBV19
clone size: few
D gene: .
J gene: TRBJ1-6

CDR3 DNA: TGTGCCAGCAGCTTGGCCTCGGGGCAGGCCCGGGGGGGGCAGTACTTC
CDR3 protein: CASSLASGQARGGQYF
V gene: TRBV5-6
clone size: .
D gene: TRBD2
J gene: TRBJ2-7

CDR3 DNA: TGCGCCAGCAGCCCAATTTGGTCGGGGAACACTGAAGCTTTCTTT
CDR3 protein: CASSPIWSGNTEAFF
V gene: TRBV5-1
clone size: .
D gene: .
J gene: TRBJ1-1

CDR3 DNA: TGTGCCAGCAGGATCAGGGGTAGGGACACTGAAGCTTTCTTT
CDR3 protein: CASRIRGRDTEAFF
V gene: TRBV5-8
clone size: .
D gene: .
J gene: TRBJ1-1

CDR3 DNA: TGTGCCAGTAGTATCAGAGGGGGCTTCACTGAAGCTTTCTTT
CDR3 protein: CASSIRGGFTEAFF
V gene: TRBV19
clone size: .
D gene: TRBD1
J gene: TRBJ1-1

CDR3 DNA: TGTGCCAGCAGCTTGAAGACAGGGACGAACACCGGGGAGCTGTTTTTT
CDR3 protein: CASSLKTGTNTGELFF
V gene: TRBV5-4
clone size: .
D gene: TRBD1
J gene: TRBJ2-2

CDR3 DNA: TGTGCCAGTAGTTTGGCCGCGGATCAGCCCCAGCATTTT
CDR3 protein: CASSLAADQPQHF
V gene: TRBV19
clone size: .
D gene: .
J gene: TRBJ1-5

CDR3 DNA: TGTGCCAGCAGCCAAGATCGCCTAGATAGGGATACGCAGTATTTT
CDR3 protein: CASSQDRLDRDTQYF
V gene: TRBV3-1/TRBV3-2
clone size: .
D gene: .
J gene: TRBJ2-3

CDR3 DNA: TGTGCCAGCAGCTTGGACAGAAACACTGAAGCTTTCTTT
CDR3 protein: CASSLDRNTEAFF
V gene: TRBV5-5
clone size: .
D gene: .
J gene: TRBJ1-1

CDR3 DNA: TGTGCCAGCGCGACGGGACAGGGGGCTTATACGCAGTATTTT
CDR3 protein: CASATGQGAYTQYF
V gene: TRBV28
clone size: .
D gene: TRBD1
J gene: TRBJ2-3

CDR3 DNA: TGTGCCAGCAGCCATAAGACAGGGAGTTTTAATCAGCCCCAGCATTTT
CDR3 protein: CASSHKTGSFNQPQHF
V gene: TRBV6-6
clone size: .
D gene: TRBD1
J gene: TRBJ1-5

CDR3 DNA: TGTGCCAGCAGCAACCCAACTCAACCTCACAGAGGGCCCCCGGCACCTAGCACAGATACGCAGTATTTT
CDR3 protein: CASSNPTQPHRGPPAPSTDTQYF
V gene: TRBV9
clone size: .
D gene: .
J gene: TRBJ2-3

CDR3 DNA: TGTGCCAGCAGCGCGACAGGGGGCGATGAGCAGTTCTTC
CDR3 protein: CASSATGGDEQFF
V gene: TRBV11-2
clone size: .
D gene: TRBD1
J gene: TRBJ2-1

CDR3 DNA: TGTGCCAGCAGCCCCTGGGACAGTGAATCCGGGGCCAACGTCCTGACTTTC
CDR3 protein: CASSPWDSESGANVLTF
V gene: TRBV9
clone size: .
D gene: TRBD1
J gene: TRBJ2-6

CDR3 DNA: TGTGCCAGCAGTTCTCCAACGGTGTCCGGGGCCAACGTCCTGACTTTC
CDR3 protein: CASSSPTVSGANVLTF
V gene: TRBV11-1
clone size: once
D gene: .
J gene: TRBJ2-6